Shown below are 25 T cell receptor beta chains from a single sample sequenced in a study of CD8+ T cells in alopecia areata. Treatment defined: oral pan-JAK inhibitor, 5-10 mg twice daily. The authors extracted RNA and reverse transcribed it into cDNA as the sequencing template. Libraries were prepared by immunoSEQ multiplex PCR; TCRdb keeps only in-frame clonotypes and omits some of them. The data contain fewer than 250,000 clones, 45% to 75% of them seen just once; the ten biggest clones take up approximately 0.7%. The source was CD4+ T cells sorted from blood, collected at week 4, from a patient treated with tofacitinib. These receptor sequences come from a human donor with alopecia areata.

This rearrangement joins TRBV30 to TRBJ1-5, with a weak D call TRBD1 (6 bases). The CDR3 covers 13 residues. Trimming removed 1 base from V and 7 bases from J, with 11 bases in between. Per germline, CDR1 GTSNPN and CDR2 SVGIG (reference sequence). The CDR3 coding sequence is TGTGCCTGGAGTGACAGGGCAGGCCAGCCCCAGCATTTT. This codes for CAWSDRAGQPQHF.

There are a few counts of this clone. The V call is TRBV2, the J call TRBJ2-5; the match to TRBD2 covers 8 bases. With V trimmed by 1 base and J by 1 base, 2 bases remained unmatched. Germline V gene lookup returns CDR1 SNHLY and CDR2 FYNNEI. The CDR3 contains 15 residues. The CDR3 sequence is CASSEEAGGQETQYF. CDR3 bases: TGTGCCAGCAGTGAAGAGGCGGGAGGCCAAGAGACCCAGTACTTC.

The chain links TRBV19 to TRBJ1-5; weak D call: TRBD1 (5 bases). Deletions cut 4 bases from V and 1 base from J, with 11 bases between. The length of the CDR3 is 15 residues. Per the germline V gene, CDR1 is LNHDA and CDR2 is SQIVND (reference sequence). CDR3 sequence reads: CASSTGGESNQPQHF. CDR3 nucleotide sequence: TGTGCCAGTAGTACCGGGGGGGAAAGCAATCAGCCCCAGCATTTT.

The chain combines TRBV2 with TRBJ1-2, with D possibly being TRBD1 (6 bases). Germline V gene data show CDR1 as SNHLY and CDR2 as FYNNEI. Trimming took off 7 bases at V and 2 bases at J, with 14 bases between the two ends. The CDR3 has 14 amino acids. The CDR3 bases are TGTGCCAGCAAAGGACAGCTTTCGAACTATGGCTACACCTTC. Amino acids: CASKGQLSNYGYTF.

The V call is TRBV5-1, the J call TRBJ1-1; 7 positions match TRBD1. J gave up 0 bases and V 4 bases, and 6 bases lay outside the gene matches. This CDR3 comprises 15 residues. CDR1 and CDR2 from the germline V gene are SGHRS and YFSETQ. In nucleotides, the CDR3 is TGCGCCAGCAGCGATGGGACAGATTTGAACACTGAAGCTTTCTTT. This sequence encodes CASSDGTDLNTEAFF.

V is TRBV7-2 and J is TRBJ2-5; D remains unclear. Germline V gene lookup returns CDR1 SGHTA and CDR2 FQGNSA. The V and J ends lost 4 bases and 5 bases respectively, with 8 bases between them. The CDR3 is 12 amino acids. Here the CDR3 reads CASSSDTETQYF. The DNA of the CDR3 is TGTGCCAGCAGCTCCGATACTGAGACCCAGTACTTC.

The chain joins TRBV30 to TRBJ1-2; no firm D call. CDR3 length: 13 amino acids. Deletions cut 7 bases from V and 6 bases from J, with 18 bases between. The V gene's germline CDR1 is GTSNPN and CDR2 SVGIG (reference sequence). CDR3 sequence reads: CAYRDGRIDGYTF. CDR3 sequence (DNA): TGTGCCTACCGTGACGGGAGGATTGATGGCTACACCTTC.

The rearrangement joins TRBV4-3 to TRBJ2-7; 7 bases line up with TRBD2. CDR3 length equals 15 residues. V shed 3 bases, J shed 2 bases, and the junction held 7 bases outside the gene matches. The V gene's germline CDR1 is LGHNA and CDR2 YSLEER. The CDR3 sequence is CASSQQIAGAYEQYF. Here the CDR3 DNA reads TGCGCCAGCAGCCAGCAAATAGCGGGTGCCTACGAGCAGTACTTC.

The chain joins TRBV7-2 to TRBJ1-2; D might be TRBD1 (6 bases). From germline, CDR1 is SGHTA and CDR2 FQGNSA. Deletions cut 5 bases from V and 4 bases from J, with 14 bases between. The CDR3 runs 14 residues. CDR3 nucleotides: TGTGCCAGCAGCCCAGCTACAGGGCCCTATGGCTACACCTTC. Its translation: CASSPATGPYGYTF.

The chain joins TRBV4-1 to TRBJ2-2, with D perhaps given as TRBD1 or TRBD2 (5 bases each). V lost 5 bases to trimming and J lost 3 bases, with 10 bases between them. This CDR3 contains 14 residues. Per germline, CDR1 MGHRA and CDR2 YSYEKL. The CDR3, as DNA: TGCGCCAGCAGCGGGGGTCTGTACACCGGGGAGCTGTTTTTT. Translated: CASSGGLYTGELFF.

The chain has TRBV9 and TRBJ2-3; TRBD2 matches at 9 bases. This CDR3 contains 16 residues. V was pared by 2 bases and J by 6 bases, with 10 bases of the junction left unmatched. The germline gives CDR1 SGDLS, CDR2 YYNGEE. As DNA, the CDR3 is TGTGCCAGCAGCGTCCCCCTTGGCGGGAGGGCCGATACGCAGTATTTT. Protein: CASSVPLGGRADTQYF.

The chain uses TRBV5-6 and TRBJ1-5, with D perhaps matching TRBD1 (5 bases). This CDR3 spans 13 amino acids. Trimming took 1 base from V and 4 from J, leaving 6 bases between them. The germline CDR1 and CDR2 sequences are SGHDT and YYEEEE. CDR3 sequence: CASSLTGNQPQHF. Here the CDR3 DNA reads TGTGCCAGCAGCTTGACAGGAAATCAGCCCCAGCATTTT.

V gene TRBV5-5 combines with J gene TRBJ2-4, with unresolved D. Germline values: CDR1 SGHKS, CDR2 YYEKEE (reference sequence). The CDR3 runs to 15 residues. V shed 4 bases and J shed 9 bases, with 20 bases lying between them. CDR3 DNA sequence: TGTGCCAGCAGCCGGACCCCCGAGGAGAGTATCATTCAGTACTTC. Translation gives CASSRTPEESIIQYF.

The chain uses TRBV4-2 and TRBJ2-1, with D maybe TRBD1 (6 bases). The V end lost 3 bases, the J end lost 0 bases, and 9 bases lay between the germline ends. This CDR3 is 15 amino acids long. Germline V gene lookup returns CDR1 LGHNA and CDR2 YNFKEQ. Here the CDR3 reads CASSQGQNSYNEQFF. The CDR3 DNA reads as TGTGCCAGCAGCCAGGGACAAAACTCCTACAATGAGCAGTTCTTC.

The chain joins TRBV5-1 to TRBJ2-2, with TRBD1 matching 7 bases. CDR1 is SGHRS and CDR2 is YFSETQ in the germline V gene. V shed 1 base and J 7 bases; nucleotides not matched to a gene: 7. The CDR3 length is 15 residues. CDR3 amino acids: CASSLPTGRGGELFF. CDR3 in DNA: TGCGCCAGCAGCTTGCCGACAGGGCGCGGCGGGGAGCTGTTTTTT.

The chain couples TRBV30 to TRBJ1-5, with D hard to call. From germline, CDR1 is GTSNPN and CDR2 SVGIG (reference sequence). The ends were cut back, 3 bases at V and 7 bases at J, with 13 bases in the middle. The CDR3 covers 13 residues. In nucleotides, the CDR3 is TGTGCCTGGAGCCAGACGGCCTTACAGCCCCAGCATTTT. Protein product: CAWSQTALQPQHF.

The chain couples TRBV5-4 to TRBJ1-2; tentative D call: TRBD1 (6 bases). V was pared by 5 bases and J by 7 bases, with 18 bases between. The CDR3 spans 14 residues. In germline, CDR1 is SGHNT, CDR2 YYREEE (reference sequence). In DNA, the CDR3 is TGTGCCAGCAGTCATGCCTGGGGGCAGGTTGGCTACACCTTC. Its protein product is CASSHAWGQVGYTF.

This chain joins TRBV29-1 and TRBJ2-3; D unresolved. V was cut by 3 bases and J by 6 bases, with 10 bases left in between. This CDR3 comprises 12 residues. The germline CDR1 and CDR2 sequences are SQVTM and ANQGSEA. For the CDR3, the DNA is TGCAGCGTTGAGGAGATGGGGGATACGCAGTATTTT. The encoded protein is CSVEEMGDTQYF.

V usage is TRBV28 and J usage is TRBJ1-2; 10 bases fit TRBD1. The germline CDR1 and CDR2 sequences are MDHEN and SYDVKM. The V gene end was trimmed by 5 bases and the J gene end by 4 bases; junction bases not matched to a gene: 10. The CDR3 consists of 16 residues. CDR3 in amino acids: CASSATLRTGGYGYTF. The CDR3 nucleotides read TGTGCCAGCAGTGCTACCCTACGGACAGGGGGCTATGGCTACACCTTC.

The chain has TRBV9 and TRBJ1-1, with a weak D call TRBD1 (6 bases). CDR3 length equals 16 residues. The V gene's germline CDR1 is SGDLS and CDR2 YYNGEE. The V gene lost 5 bases and the J gene lost 3 bases, with 20 bases spanning the gap. This CDR3 is CASSGRGAAPHTEAFF. The CDR3 DNA reads as TGTGCCAGCAGTGGACGGGGGGCGGCCCCCCACACTGAAGCTTTCTTT. Full variable domain (missing parts from reference TRBV9 and TRBJ1-1): DSGVTQTPKHLITATGQRVTLRCSPRSGDLSVYWYQQSLDQGLQFLIQYYNGEERAKGNILERFSAQQFPDLHSELNLSSLELGDSALYFCASSGRGAAPHTEAFFGQGTRLTVV.

J is TRBJ2-7 and V is TRBV19, with D perhaps given as TRBD1 or TRBD2 (5 bases each). CDR3 length equals 11 residues. Trimming took off 7 bases at V and 6 bases at J, with 10 bases between the two ends. Germline V lookup: CDR1 LNHDA, CDR2 SQIVND (reference sequence). CDR3 sequence: CASIQAGEQYF. DNA for the CDR3: TGTGCCAGTATACAGGCGGGCGAGCAGTACTTC. The full variable domain, in which reference TRBV19 and TRBJ2-7 provide the parts outside the CDR3, is DGGITQSPKYLFRKEGQNVTLSCEQNLNHDAMYWYRQDPGQGLRLIYYSQIVNDFQKGDIAEGYSVSREKKESFPLTVTSAQKNPTAFYLCASIQAGEQYFGPGTRLTVT.

This clone has a handful of counts. The chain links TRBV29-1 to TRBJ2-7; D is unclear. There are 13 residues in the CDR3. The germline gives CDR1 SQVTM, CDR2 ANQGSEA. The V end lost 6 bases, the J end lost 2 bases, and 14 bases lay between the germline ends. Here the CDR3 DNA reads TGCAGCGTCAAAAAGACTCCGACCTACGAGCAGTACTTC. The encoded protein is CSVKKTPTYEQYF.

The chain carries TRBV4-1 and TRBJ1-2; D is unclear. In germline, CDR1 is MGHRA, CDR2 YSYEKL. Trimming stripped 0 bases from V and 2 bases from J, with 4 bases between. The CDR3 extends over 13 amino acids. The CDR3 loop is CASSQEGNYGYTF. CDR3 nucleotide sequence: TGCGCCAGCAGCCAAGAAGGCAACTATGGCTACACCTTC.

The J gene is TRBJ2-5, the V gene TRBV4-1; no clear D. Between the trimmed V and J ends, which lost 4 bases and 1 base, there was a span of 10 bases. The CDR3 is 14 amino acids. The germline CDR1 and CDR2 sequences are MGHRA and YSYEKL. CDR3: CASSPRHFQETQYF. CDR3 bases: TGCGCCAGCAGCCCTAGACACTTCCAAGAGACCCAGTACTTC.

The V gene is TRBV6-1, the J gene TRBJ2-2; either TRBD1 or TRBD2 may fit D (6 bases each). The V and J ends lost 10 bases and 5 bases respectively, with 17 bases between them. The CDR3 extends over 14 amino acids. Germline assignment: CDR1 MNHNS and CDR2 SASEGT. DNA of the CDR3: TGTGCCACCCTAACAGGGAGGCAAACCGGGGAGCTGTTTTTT. This codes for CATLTGRQTGELFF.